The source of this T cell receptor beta chain is a study of blood T cell repertoires in COVID-19. Study at large: T cells, B-cell-depleted T cells, or PBMCs supplied cDNA or gDNA.

The V segment lost 5 bases and the J segment 2 bases; nucleotides outside the gene matches: 10. CDR3 length equals 16 residues. Germline V CDR1 and CDR2: MNHEY, SMNVEV (reference sequence). Per the original methods: Reference gene primer amplification gave estimated nucleated cell counts. The table came from immunoSEQ multiplex PCR; TCRdb's copy has only in-frame clones and leaves some out. Clonal size and the V and J genes are those of that table, whereas D and trimming came from the DNA. The table records approximately 220,000 clones, about 80% of them present only once. This chain links TRBV27 with TRBJ2-3; 7 bases are shared with TRBD2. The receptor was isolated from a young woman who had recovered from COVID-19. What was sequenced was peripheral blood. Written as DNA, the CDR3 is TGTGCCAGCAGTCCATCTAGCGGACCGTTCACAGATACGCAGTATTTT. The encoded protein is CASSPSSGPFTDTQYF.